These 18 T cell receptor beta chains came from one sample sequenced in a study of shared clonotypes between healthy human individuals. The table came from immunoSEQ multiplex PCR; TCRdb's copy has only in-frame clones and leaves some out. The sample includes about 500,000 clones, over 60% of them seen just once. The sequenced sample consisted of PBMCs. The origin of the receptors is a woman aged 40 to 50 in good health. Some clones in this sample may be carry-over from other donors' samples.

The CDR3 nucleotides read TGTGCCTGGACCAATAAACAGGGGTCCTCCTACGAGCAGTACTTC. This codes for CAWTNKQGSSYEQYF. The genes are TRBV30 and TRBJ2-7; the match to TRBD1 covers 7 bases. The CDR3 is 15 residues long. In germline, CDR1 is GTSNPN, CDR2 SVGIG (reference sequence). J lost 0 bases, V lost 4 bases, and 9 bases had no gene match.

In DNA, the CDR3 is TGTGCCAGCAGCCTGACAGGTATCGGGGAGACCCAGTACTTC. This encodes CASSLTGIGETQYF. The chain links TRBV5-6 to TRBJ2-5, with a possible D match to TRBD1 (6 bases). The V gene lost 4 bases and the J gene lost 5 bases, with 15 bases spanning the gap. The CDR3 has 14 residues. Germline V gene data show CDR1 as SGHDT and CDR2 as YYEEEE.

V is TRBV15 and J is TRBJ1-5, with D perhaps TRBD1 (5 bases). Per the germline V gene, CDR1 is LNHNV and CDR2 is YYDKDF (reference sequence). The V end lost 1 base, the J end lost 0 bases, and 7 bases lay between the germline ends. This CDR3 is 15 amino acids long. The CDR3 coding sequence is TGTGCCACCAGCAGAGGACAGTTTAGCAATCAGCCCCAGCATTTT. Residues: CATSRGQFSNQPQHF.

The chain is built from TRBV6-5 and TRBJ2-3; D may match TRBD1 or TRBD2 (5 bases each). Germline CDR1 MNHEY, CDR2 SVGAGI. Trimming removed 5 bases at V and 6 bases at J, with 12 bases between. The CDR3 has 13 amino acids. CDR3: CASSGTGGDTQYF. In DNA form, the CDR3 reads TGTGCCAGCAGTGGGACCGGCGGGGATACGCAGTATTTT.

This clone was found many times. The chain combines TRBV2 with TRBJ2-5; D is ambiguous. Deletions cut 6 bases from V and 1 base from J, with 3 bases between. Germline CDR1 and CDR2: SNHLY and FYNNEI. CDR3 length equals 11 residues. The CDR3 protein is CASRGQETQYF. CDR3 nucleotide sequence: TGTGCCAGCAGGGGCCAAGAGACCCAGTACTTC.

This sequence joins TRBV6-1 and TRBJ1-1; no clear D. The CDR3 runs 14 residues. Trimming cost V 4 bases and J 1 base, with 10 bases left between them. Germline CDR1 and CDR2: MNHNS and SASEGT. The CDR3 nucleotides read TGTGCCAGCAGTGTCGTGAAAGAGAACACTGAAGCTTTCTTT. The encoded protein is CASSVVKENTEAFF.

This clone was picked up one time. This may arise from a read error, as a much more abundant clone is one base away. The chain combines TRBV6-6 with TRBJ1-4, with D perhaps matching TRBD1 (5 bases). Germline values: CDR1 MNHNY, CDR2 SVGAGI (reference sequence). This CDR3 contains 11 residues. The CDR3 here is CANSRQEKLFF. CDR3 in DNA: TGTGCCAACAGTAGACAGGAAAAACTGTTTTTT.

The chain links TRBV18 to TRBJ2-7; 10 bases fit TRBD2. From germline, CDR1 is KGHSH and CDR2 LQKENI. The V gene end was trimmed by 3 bases and the J gene end by 5 bases; junction bases not matched to a gene: 7. The CDR3 totals 15 residues. CDR3 DNA: TGTGCCAGCTCACCCGCTAGCGGGAGTCACCACGAGCAGTACTTC. This gives the protein CASSPASGSHHEQYF.

The chain is built from TRBV18 and TRBJ1-2, with D tentatively TRBD1 (5 bases). CDR1 and CDR2 (germline): KGHSH, LQKENI. Trimming stripped 3 bases from V and 1 base from J, with 6 bases between. CDR3 length: 13 residues. The CDR3 spells CASSPTDNYGYTF. Here the CDR3 DNA reads TGTGCCAGCTCACCGACAGATAACTATGGCTACACCTTC.

This sequence joins TRBV18 and TRBJ1-2, with TRBD1 matching 9 bases. CDR3 size: 16 residues. Germline-derived CDR1 and CDR2 are KGHSH and LQKENI. The V and J ends lost 4 bases and 4 bases, in that order; junction bases with no gene match: 10. The CDR3 here is CASSHPRQGVSYGYTF. CDR3 nucleotides: TGTGCCAGCTCACACCCTCGACAGGGGGTAAGCTATGGCTACACCTTC.

This chain connects TRBV5-1 to TRBJ1-2; D is unresolved. Per germline, CDR1 SGHRS and CDR2 YFSETQ. The CDR3 is made up of 17 amino acids. V lost 2 bases, J lost 1 base, and 18 bases lay in between. CDR3 nucleotides: TGCGCCAGCAGCTTACTTCCTGGGGAACCTAATAACTATGGCTACACCTTC. Encoded protein: CASSLLPGEPNNYGYTF.

This clone came up once. This chain joins TRBV5-1 and TRBJ2-1, with D hard to call. The V end was cut by 0 bases, the J end by 5 bases, with 15 bases between. CDR3 size: 16 residues. The V gene's germline CDR1 is SGHRS and CDR2 YFSETQ. CDR3 nucleotide sequence: TGCGCCAGCAGCTTGGCGGCCACCTCCATTAACAATGAGCAGTTCTTC. It yields the protein CASSLAATSINNEQFF. Combining the CDR3 with reference TRBV5-1 and TRBJ2-1 gives the whole variable domain KAGVTQTPRYLIKTRGQQVTLSCSPISGHRSVSWYQQTPGQGLQFLFEYFSETQRNKGNFPGRFSGRQFSNSRSEMNVSTLELGDSALYLCASSLAATSINNEQFFGPGTRLTVL.

The chain uses TRBV30 and TRBJ2-5; D might be TRBD2 (6 bases). The CDR3 length is 13 residues. Between the trimmed V and J ends, which lost 7 bases and 3 bases, there was a span of 15 bases. Germline V gene sequence: CDR1 GTSNPN, CDR2 SVGIG (reference sequence). The DNA for the CDR3 is TGTGCCTCTAAGAGGGAGGAGGAAGAGACCCAGTACTTC. It specifies CASKREEEETQYF.

The table lists this clone with many counts. The gene calls are TRBV9 and TRBJ2-1; D is perhaps TRBD1 (6 bases). The CDR3 sequence is 13 residues long. V was clipped by 0 bases and J by 5 bases, with 6 bases between them. Germline V CDR1 and CDR2: SGDLS, YYNGEE. This chain's CDR3 is CASSVDRDNEQFF. Written as DNA, the CDR3 is TGTGCCAGCAGCGTAGACAGGGACAATGAGCAGTTCTTC.

The V call is TRBV5-1, the J call TRBJ2-7; tentatively, D is TRBD2 (6 bases). CDR1 and CDR2 from the germline V gene are SGHRS and YFSETQ. This CDR3 comprises 13 residues. Trimming cost V 3 bases and J 0 bases, with 7 bases left between them. The CDR3 sequence is CASSSGGSYEQYF. CDR3 nucleotides: TGCGCCAGCAGCTCCGGGGGCTCCTACGAGCAGTACTTC. Filled out from reference TRBV5-1 and TRBJ2-7, the complete variable domain reads KAGVTQTPRYLIKTRGQQVTLSCSPISGHRSVSWYQQTPGQGLQFLFEYFSETQRNKGNFPGRFSGRQFSNSRSEMNVSTLELGDSALYLCASSSGGSYEQYFGPGTRLTVT.

Notes on this clone: A far larger clone is one nucleotide away, so this likely arose from a read error. J is TRBJ2-2 and V is TRBV4-3; 9 positions agree with TRBD1. Germline lookup yields CDR1 LGHNA and CDR2 YSLEER. The CDR3 extends over 18 amino acids. CDR3 amino acids: CAGSPRGGTGGLGGELFF. The CDR3 DNA is TGCGCCGGCAGCCCACGGGGAGGTACAGGGGGCCTTGGCGGGGAGCTGTTTTTT.

The chain recombines TRBV4-1 with TRBJ2-1, with D tentatively TRBD1 or TRBD2 (5 bases each). Per germline, CDR1 MGHRA and CDR2 YSYEKL. With 1 base removed from V and 5 bases from J, the gap between germline ends came to 12 bases. The CDR3 length is 15 residues. The CDR3 DNA reads TGCGCCAGCAGCCAAGGTGACTGGGACCACAATGAGCAGTTCTTC. Translation: CASSQGDWDHNEQFF.

The chain recombines TRBV7-2 with TRBJ2-5; 7 bases are a match to TRBD2. The CDR3 totals 15 residues. Trimming removed 1 base from V and 5 bases from J; junction bases left unmatched: 7. Looked up from germline, CDR1 is SGHTA and CDR2 is FQGNSA. The DNA for the CDR3 is TGTGCCAGCAGCTTAGTGCGGGGGAGTGGGGAGACCCAGTACTTC. This encodes CASSLVRGSGETQYF.